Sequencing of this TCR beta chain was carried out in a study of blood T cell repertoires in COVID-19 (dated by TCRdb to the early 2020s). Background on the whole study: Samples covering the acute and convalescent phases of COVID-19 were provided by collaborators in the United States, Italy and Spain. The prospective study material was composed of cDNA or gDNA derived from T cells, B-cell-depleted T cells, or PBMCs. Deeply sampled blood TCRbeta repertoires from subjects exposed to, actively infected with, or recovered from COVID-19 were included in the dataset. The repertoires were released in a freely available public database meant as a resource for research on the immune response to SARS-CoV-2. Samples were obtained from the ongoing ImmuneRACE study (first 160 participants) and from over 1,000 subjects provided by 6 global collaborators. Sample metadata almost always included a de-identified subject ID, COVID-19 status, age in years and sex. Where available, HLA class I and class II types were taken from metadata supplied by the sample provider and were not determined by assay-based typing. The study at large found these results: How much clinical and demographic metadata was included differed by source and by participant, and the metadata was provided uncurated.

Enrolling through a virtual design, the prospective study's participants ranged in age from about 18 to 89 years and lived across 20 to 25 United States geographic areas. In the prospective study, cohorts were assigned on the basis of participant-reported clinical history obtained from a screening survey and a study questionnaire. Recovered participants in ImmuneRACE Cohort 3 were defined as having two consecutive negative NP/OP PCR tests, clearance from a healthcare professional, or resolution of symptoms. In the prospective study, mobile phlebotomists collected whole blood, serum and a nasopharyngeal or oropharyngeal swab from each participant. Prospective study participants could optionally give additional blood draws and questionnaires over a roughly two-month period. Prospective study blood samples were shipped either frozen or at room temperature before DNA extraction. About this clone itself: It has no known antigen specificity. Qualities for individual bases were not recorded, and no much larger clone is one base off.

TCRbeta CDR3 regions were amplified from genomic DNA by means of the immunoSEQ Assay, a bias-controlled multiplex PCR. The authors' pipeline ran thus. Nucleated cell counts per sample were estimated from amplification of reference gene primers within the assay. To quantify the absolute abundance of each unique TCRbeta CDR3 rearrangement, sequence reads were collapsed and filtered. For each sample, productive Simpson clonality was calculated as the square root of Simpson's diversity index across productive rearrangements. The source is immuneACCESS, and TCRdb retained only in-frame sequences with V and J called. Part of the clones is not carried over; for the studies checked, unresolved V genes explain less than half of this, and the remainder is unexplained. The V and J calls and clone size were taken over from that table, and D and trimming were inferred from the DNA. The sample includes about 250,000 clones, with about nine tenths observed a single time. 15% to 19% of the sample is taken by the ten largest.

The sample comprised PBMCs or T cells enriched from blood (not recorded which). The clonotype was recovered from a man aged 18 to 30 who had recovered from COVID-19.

The CDR3 is CASSPPTGGLARETQYF. The nucleotides are TGTGCCAGCTCACCACCCACAGGGGGTTTGGCGAGAGAGACCCAGTACTTC. The chain is made from TRBV18 and TRBJ2-5; TRBD1 fits 8 bases in the junction. CDR1 and CDR2 were assigned from the germline V gene as KGHSH and LQKENI. V loses 0 bases at its end and J loses 4 bases; junction bases beyond the gene matches: 10. CDR3 length: 17 amino acids, cysteine to phenylalanine. The kept DNA is CDR3 alone, 51 bases in frame from the first base.